This TCR beta chain was found in a study of neurological immune-mediated disorders. This clonotype occurred a few times. Its specificity is not known. TCRdb analysed the 5' RACE reads with MiXCR anew, one entry per CDR3 protein. The repertoire holds approximately 36,000 distinct CDR3 sequences, with about 3.2% as singletons. Noted time point: longitudinal time-point 1 (baseline). Regarding the study as a whole: Expanded clones shared no CDR3 amino acid sequences across subjects, suggesting private repertoires in all groups.

V lost 3 bases to trimming and J lost 3 bases; unmatched junction nucleotides: 4. The germline CDR1 and CDR2 sequences are KGHSH and LQKENI. CDR3 length equals 15 residues. Source material: PBMCs. The V call is TRBV18, the J call TRBJ1-4, with 7 bases matching TRBD1. This receptor was obtained from an older woman with multiple sclerosis. The CDR3 sequence is CASSPQTGSNEKLFF. The CDR3 coding sequence is TGTGCCAGCTCACCTCAGACAGGGTCTAATGAAAAACTGTTTTTT.